The clone carrying this TCR beta chain occurred a few times. What it binds is unknown. TCRdb's table, derived via immunoSEQ multiplex PCR, lists solely in-frame clones and lacks some. Of 16,000 or so clones listed, 80% to 85% are singletons. These data belong to a study of CD4 T cells in relation to SARS-CoV-2 and coronaviruses. For the study at large: Negative control cultures got HIV-1 Nef peptides or no peptide. Crossreactive spike epitopes shared across donors were mapped to their HLA restriction. The study, taken as a whole, reports: Around two thirds of donors had memory CD4+ clonotypes crossrecognizing SARS-CoV-2 and common cold coronavirus spike.

The germline V and J ends were trimmed by 2 bases and 3 bases, with 19 bases remaining between them. Germline lookup yields CDR1 MGHRA and CDR2 YSYEKL. The CDR3 spans 18 residues. The unexposed donors gave CD4+ T cells in about 2010-2019, prior to COVID-19. After approximately ten days of culture, CD4+ T cells were isolated. PBMCs were plated at around 2 million per well in IL-2-containing medium. The gene calls are TRBV4-1 and TRBJ1-4; a weak D match, TRBD1 (5 bases). Sequenced: CD4+ T cells from PBMCs, cultured in vitro. The clonotype comes from a human donor in good health. The CDR3 is CASSQREFWGTANEKLFF. CDR3 coding DNA: TGCGCCAGCAGCCAACGAGAGTTTTGGGGGACGGCTAATGAAAAACTGTTTTTT.